Following are 18 T cell receptor beta chains from one sample sequenced in a study of T cell responses to AZD1222 COVID-19 vaccine. Repertoires were generated with immunoSEQ multiplex PCR, while TCRdb's copy carries only in-frame clones and drops some. Among roughly 190,000 clones, approximately 93% were seen once, and the ten largest hold 1.5% to 2%. The material was peripheral blood, obtained 28 days after the second AZD1222 dose. These receptors all stem from an adult who received the AZD1222 COVID-19 vaccine.

This chain uses TRBV7-2 with TRBJ1-3; a possible D gene is TRBD1 (6 bases). The CDR3 length is 16 residues. V was shortened by 5 bases and J by 4 bases, with 18 bases between the two germline ends. Germline V gene sequence: CDR1 SGHTA, CDR2 FQGNSA. Written as DNA, the CDR3 is TGTGCCAGCAGCCCAAGAACAGGGTCATGGGGAAACACCATATATTTT. Its translation: CASSPRTGSWGNTIYF.

The chain combines TRBV4-3 with TRBJ1-2; a weak D match, TRBD1 (5 bases). CDR3 length: 14 amino acids. Germline V lookup: CDR1 LGHNA, CDR2 YSLEER. The ends were cut back, 0 bases at V and 7 bases at J, with 12 bases in the middle. CDR3 DNA: TGCGCCAGCAGCCAAGAGACAGAACTTTCTGGCTACACCTTC. Translated, it gives CASSQETELSGYTF.

J is TRBJ1-2 and V is TRBV7-2; D possibly corresponds to TRBD1 (5 bases). Germline-derived CDR1 and CDR2 are SGHTA and FQGNSA. Between the trimmed V and J ends, which lost 6 bases and 8 bases, there was a span of 22 bases. CDR3 length: 15 amino acids. The CDR3 DNA reads TGTGCCAGCAGGACCCCCCGGGACTCCATTGCCGGCTACACCTTC. This codes for CASRTPRDSIAGYTF.

The CDR3 loop reads CASSGRTPGTGKGPEAFF. As DNA, the CDR3 is TGTGCCAGCAGTGGACGGACCCCCGGGACAGGGAAGGGGCCTGAAGCTTTCTTT. V gene TRBV25-1 combines with J gene TRBJ1-1, with 9 nucleotides matching TRBD1. CDR3 size: 18 residues. The J segment lost 6 bases and the V segment lost 4 bases, leaving 18 bases of the junction unmatched. Germline loops: CDR1 MGHDK, CDR2 SYGVNS.

The chain carries TRBV27 and TRBJ2-3, with no clear D. V dropped 8 bases and J dropped 4 bases, with 7 bases sitting between them. This CDR3 spans 11 amino acids. Germline V lookup: CDR1 MNHEY, CDR2 SMNVEV (reference sequence). CDR3 loop: CASGNPDTQYF. CDR3 nucleotides: TGTGCCAGCGGCAATCCAGATACGCAGTATTTT.

V and J are TRBV11-2 and TRBJ2-7; D gene uncertain. Germline V gives CDR1 SGHAT, CDR2 FQNNGV. There are 14 residues in the CDR3. The V and J ends lost 1 base and 0 bases respectively, with 7 bases between them. The CDR3 sequence is CASSLGFTSYEQYF. The CDR3 region has the DNA TGTGCCAGCAGCTTAGGTTTTACCTCCTACGAGCAGTACTTC.

This clone came up once. The gene calls are TRBV24-1 and TRBJ2-1; the D gene is possibly TRBD1 (6 bases). V gave up 5 bases and J gave up 7 bases, with 11 bases separating them. The CDR3 has 13 residues. In germline, CDR1 is KGHDR, CDR2 SFDVKD. This CDR3 reads CATSGGGLNEQFF. The CDR3 DNA reads as TGTGCCACCAGTGGTGGGGGCTTGAATGAGCAGTTCTTC.

The CDR3 bases are TGTGCCAGCAGCCCGGTGGGTAGCGGGGGATACACCGGGGAGCTGTTTTTT. It translates to CASSPVGSGGYTGELFF. This chain uses TRBV2 with TRBJ2-2; 9 bases are a match to TRBD2. The germline gives CDR1 SNHLY, CDR2 FYNNEI. V lost 6 bases to trimming and J lost 3 bases; unmatched junction nucleotides: 11. The CDR3 contains 17 residues.

A word on this clone: Other DNA sequences of this sample code for an identical CDR3. The rearrangement joins TRBV7-8 to TRBJ2-7; D ambiguous. V was pared by 3 bases and J by 0 bases, with 9 bases between. CDR1 and CDR2 from the germline V gene are SGHVS and FQNEAQ. The CDR3 consists of 14 residues. CDR3 amino acids: CASSFRRNSYEQYF. The CDR3 coding sequence is TGTGCCAGCAGCTTTAGACGGAACTCCTACGAGCAGTACTTC. The full variable domain, completed using reference TRBV7-8 and TRBJ2-7, is GAGVSQSPRYKVAKRGQDVALRCDPISGHVSLFWYQQALGQGPEFLTYFQNEAQLDKSGLPSDRFFAERPEGSVSTLKIQRTQQEDSAVYLCASSFRRNSYEQYFGPGTRLTVT.

In DNA form, the CDR3 reads TGCGCCAGCAGCCTGGACAGGGGCTACACCTTC. The encoded protein is CASSLDRGYTF. The rearrangement joins TRBV5-1 to TRBJ1-2; 7 bases fit TRBD1. The CDR3 is 11 residues long. V shed 4 bases, J shed 8 bases, and the junction held 2 bases outside the gene matches. Germline V gene data show CDR1 as SGHRS and CDR2 as YFSETQ.

The chain recombines TRBV3-1 (or the pseudogene TRBV3-2) with TRBJ2-1; D is uncertain. Trimming removed 1 base at V and 11 bases at J, with 9 bases between. The length of the CDR3 is 12 residues. Germline V gene lookup returns CDR1 LGHDT and CDR2 YNNKEL (reference sequence). For the CDR3, the DNA is TGTGCCAGCAGCCAAGCCCAAAGAAAGCAGTTCTTC. Translating it yields CASSQAQRKQFF.

This clone was observed a handful of times. The chain uses TRBV2 and TRBJ2-3; maybe TRBD1 (5 bases). The CDR3 length is 14 residues. Germline V gene lookup returns CDR1 SNHLY and CDR2 FYNNEI. The ends were cut back, 1 base at V and 2 bases at J, with 7 bases in the middle. The CDR3 sequence is CASSEGQFTDTQYF. The CDR3 DNA reads as TGTGCCAGCAGTGAAGGACAGTTCACAGATACGCAGTATTTT.

The V call is TRBV30, the J call TRBJ1-6; a weak D match, TRBD1 (6 bases). CDR1 is GTSNPN and CDR2 is SVGIG in the germline V gene (reference sequence). With 3 bases removed from V and 8 bases from J, the gap between germline ends came to 11 bases. This CDR3 has 13 residues. The CDR3 bases are TGTGCCTGGAGCGGGCAGGGGTATTCACCCCTCCACTTT. Translated, it gives CAWSGQGYSPLHF.

The rearrangement uses TRBV6-5 and TRBJ1-3; D perhaps matches TRBD1 (5 bases). Germline loops: CDR1 MNHEY, CDR2 SVGAGI. The length of the CDR3 is 16 residues. The germline V and J ends were trimmed by 4 bases and 0 bases, with 13 bases remaining between them. As DNA, the CDR3 is TGTGCCAGCAGTTCCGGGGCACCCAACTCTGGAAACACCATATATTTT. It yields the protein CASSSGAPNSGNTIYF.

This sequence joins TRBV5-5 and TRBJ2-7, with D tentatively TRBD1 (6 bases). The CDR3 extends over 14 amino acids. The germline V gene encodes CDR1 SGHKS and CDR2 YYEKEE (reference sequence). V was clipped by 0 bases and J by 2 bases, with 9 bases between them. This CDR3 reads CASSLGGQAYEQYF. CDR3 DNA: TGTGCCAGCAGCTTGGGGGGACAAGCCTACGAGCAGTACTTC. Complete variable domain (other parts from reference TRBV5-5 and TRBJ2-7): DAGVTQSPTHLIKTRGQQVTLRCSPISGHKSVSWYQQVLGQGPQFIFQYYEKEERGRGNFPDRFSARQFPNYSSELNVNALLLGDSALYLCASSLGGQAYEQYFGPGTRLTVT.

The chain carries TRBV11-2 and TRBJ1-1; D is perhaps TRBD1 (6 bases). Germline CDR1 and CDR2: SGHAT and FQNNGV. The CDR3 length is 15 residues. V shed 3 bases and J shed 6 bases, with 17 bases lying between them. The CDR3 spells CASSFLGSNRAEAFF. CDR3 coding DNA: TGTGCCAGCAGCTTTTTGGGCAGCAACAGGGCTGAAGCTTTCTTT.

The chain couples TRBV5-1 to TRBJ2-5; D gene ambiguous. V lost 0 bases, J lost 4 bases, and 16 bases lay in between. Germline CDR1 and CDR2: SGHRS and YFSETQ. The CDR3 sequence is 16 residues long. CDR3 amino acids: CASSLGFSRWGETQYF. The CDR3 DNA sequence: TGCGCCAGCAGCTTGGGGTTCTCGCGATGGGGAGAGACCCAGTACTTC.

About this clone: The junction does not match germline at one end; this may be a read error. V usage is TRBV7-7 and J usage is TRBJ2-1; the D call may be TRBD1 or TRBD2 (6 bases each). The CDR3 is 14 residues long. Germline CDR1 SSHAT, CDR2 FNYEAQ (reference sequence). CDR3 sequence: CASSLNGGLEEQFF. CDR3 DNA: TGTGCTAGCAGCTTAAATGGGGGGCTGGAAGAGCAGTTCTTC.